This TCR beta chain was sequenced during a study of cytomegalovirus exposure and HLA in healthy donors. Study at large: Among over 350 genotyped donors, about 83% fell in the Caucasian-associated ancestry cluster. Study results and caveats: Later analysis indicated greater clonal expansion among HLA-associated TCR beta chains than among equally common other chains.

Notes on this clone: Its specificity is not known.

The PCR used 60 Vbeta and 13 Jbeta primers. In the original processing: Roughly 11 million shared chains were among approximately 87 million unique TCR beta chains counted in a later analysis. Here immunoSEQ multiplex PCR was the method, and the copy in TCRdb shows in-frame clones only, minus some. The V and J calls and clone size come from that table; D and trimming were worked out from the DNA. Of approximately 150,000 clones listed, roughly 77% are singletons. Germline loops: CDR1 MNHNY, CDR2 SVGAGI (reference sequence). The CDR3 has 14 amino acids. With 6 bases removed from V and 7 bases from J, the gap between germline ends came to 15 bases.

The specimen sequenced was PBMCs. The chain couples TRBV6-6 to TRBJ1-4; tentative D call: TRBD1 (5 bases). The sequence derives from a woman aged 35 to 49 in good health and CMV-seropositive. CDR3 amino acids: CASSNGQGVEKLFF. The DNA of the CDR3 is TGTGCCAGCAGCAACGGACAAGGGGTTGAAAAACTGTTTTTT.